Each of the 27 T cell receptor beta chains below was sequenced from the same sample in a study of glioma-infiltrating T cells after dendritic cell vaccination. Sequencing used immunoSEQ multiplex PCR; TCRdb keeps in-frame clones, though not all of them. The sample holds about 92,000 clones, about nine tenths seen once. Sequencing was performed on blood, taken before dendritic cell vaccination. The receptor source for this set is a human donor with glioblastoma.

The genes are TRBV6-6 and TRBJ1-2; possibly TRBD1 for D (5 bases). V gave up 5 bases and J gave up 2 bases, with 12 bases separating them. The CDR3 is 14 residues long. The V gene's germline CDR1 is MNHNY and CDR2 SVGAGI (reference sequence). The CDR3 is CASSHFDSNYGYTF. In DNA, the CDR3 is TGTGCCAGCAGTCACTTCGACAGCAACTATGGCTACACCTTC.

The chain links TRBV9 to TRBJ2-5; TRBD2 might be the D (5 bases). CDR3 length: 15 residues. V lost 0 bases, J lost 2 bases, and 11 bases lay in between. Germline CDR1 reads SGDLS; CDR2 reads YYNGEE. The CDR3: CASSVAGTDQETQYF. As DNA, the CDR3 is TGTGCCAGCAGCGTAGCGGGAACCGATCAAGAGACCCAGTACTTC.

This rearrangement joins TRBV11-1 to TRBJ2-2; a weak D match, TRBD2 (6 bases). CDR3 length: 15 amino acids. The V gene lost 2 bases and the J gene lost 3 bases, with 10 bases spanning the gap. Germline CDR1 SGHAT, CDR2 FQDESV (reference sequence). As DNA, the CDR3 is TGTGCCAGCAGCTTATTTTTAGCGGACACCGGGGAGCTGTTTTTT. Translating gives CASSLFLADTGELFF.

The CDR3 loop is CASRGQGDNSPLHF. The CDR3 DNA follows: TGCGCCAGCCGTGGACAGGGGGATAATTCACCCCTCCACTTT. The genes are TRBV10-2 and TRBJ1-6; 10 nucleotides match TRBD1. Trimming cost V 8 bases and J 5 bases; bases outside gene matches: 3. CDR3 length equals 14 residues. Germline CDR1 is WSHSY and CDR2 is SAAADI.

The rearrangement uses TRBV7-9 and TRBJ2-1; TRBD1 aligns across 8 bases. CDR1 is SEHNR, CDR2 FQNEAQ, per germline (reference sequence). CDR3 size: 14 residues. After removal of 5 bases from V and 6 bases from J, the junction contained 6 bases not matched to a gene. The CDR3 protein is CASSAQGALNEQFF. CDR3 nucleotides: TGTGCCAGCAGCGCCCAGGGGGCCCTCAATGAGCAGTTCTTC.

This clone was found once. The genes are TRBV2 and TRBJ2-2, with D possibly matching TRBD1 (6 bases). Looked up from germline, CDR1 is SNHLY and CDR2 is FYNNEI. V lost 0 bases to trimming and J lost 3 bases, with 11 bases between them. This CDR3 spans 16 amino acids. CDR3 protein: CASSEAAGTYTGELFF. CDR3 DNA: TGTGCCAGCAGTGAAGCGGCCGGGACATACACCGGGGAGCTGTTTTTT.

In its sample, this clone was seen once. The V and J genes are TRBV7-9 and TRBJ2-7; 14 bases are shared with TRBD2. CDR3 length: 16 residues. V lost 5 bases and J lost 6; bases outside the gene matches: 9. Germline CDR1 and CDR2: SEHNR and FQNEAQ (reference sequence). The CDR3 spells CASSPRMTSGRAEQYF. CDR3 in DNA: TGTGCCAGCAGCCCTAGGATGACTAGCGGGAGGGCCGAGCAGTACTTC.

This clone was detected only once. The chain joins TRBV7-6 to TRBJ1-6; D may be TRBD1 (6 bases). The V and J ends lost 5 bases and 5 bases respectively, with 16 bases between them. This CDR3 has 16 residues. The germline CDR1 and CDR2 sequences are SGHVS and FNYEAQ. The CDR3 loop is CASSQSRTDNNSPLHF. The CDR3, as DNA: TGTGCCAGCAGCCAGTCCCGGACAGACAATAATTCACCCCTCCACTTT.

This clone showed up just once. The rearrangement uses TRBV19 and TRBJ1-1, with D unresolved. The CDR3 extends over 14 amino acids. V was clipped by 1 base and J by 0 bases, with 6 bases between them. CDR1 LNHDA and CDR2 SQIVND come from the germline V gene (reference sequence). The CDR3 DNA sequence: TGTGCCAGTAGTATAGGCGGTATGAACACTGAAGCTTTCTTT. It specifies CASSIGGMNTEAFF.

The genes are TRBV11-1 and TRBJ1-1; D remains unclear. The CDR3 covers 13 residues. Trimming pared 7 bases from V and 5 bases from J, leaving 14 bases between. CDR1 is SGHAT and CDR2 is FQDESV in the germline V gene (reference sequence). CDR3 sequence: CASKTPTGTEAFF. The CDR3 coding sequence is TGTGCCAGCAAGACTCCGACGGGGACTGAAGCTTTCTTT.

The J gene is TRBJ1-1, the V gene TRBV7-6; 11 bases align to TRBD1. The CDR3 loop spans 17 amino acids. Trimming removed 0 bases from V and 0 bases from J; junction bases left unmatched: 3. CDR1 and CDR2 from the germline V gene are SGHVS and FNYEAQ. The CDR3 region has the DNA TGTGCCAGCAGCTTAGCAGGACAGGGGGCTTTGAACACTGAAGCTTTCTTT. It translates to CASSLAGQGALNTEAFF.

The chain uses TRBV6-6 and TRBJ2-7; the D gene is possibly TRBD2 (7 bases). Per germline, CDR1 MNHNY and CDR2 SVGAGI (reference sequence). The CDR3 is 13 residues long. Trimming stripped 5 bases from V and 6 bases from J, with 14 bases between. The CDR3, as DNA: TGTGCCAGCAGTCAGGCGGGGGCAAGCGAGCAGTACTTC. Its translation is CASSQAGASEQYF.

V gene TRBV7-6 combines with J gene TRBJ1-2, with 7 positions matching TRBD1. The CDR3 has 13 amino acids. Germline loops: CDR1 SGHVS, CDR2 FNYEAQ. Trimming took 5 bases from V and 2 from J; bases not matched to a gene: 2. The CDR3 protein is CASSPQGNYGYTF. CDR3 sequence (DNA): TGTGCCAGCAGCCCACAGGGGAACTATGGCTACACCTTC. Complete variable domain (other parts from reference TRBV7-6 and TRBJ1-2): GAGVSQSPRYKVTKRGQDVALRCDPISGHVSLYWYRQALGQGPEFLTYFNYEAQQDKSGLPNDRFSAERPEGSISTLTIQRTEQRDSAMYRCASSPQGNYGYTFGSGTRLTVV.

A few counts support this clone. The chain is built from TRBV7-2 and TRBJ2-3; TRBD1 aligns across 8 bases. This CDR3 has 17 amino acids. V trimming: 5 bases; J trimming: 5 bases; junction bases outside the gene matches: 15. Germline V CDR1 and CDR2: SGHTA, FQGNSA. CDR3 sequence reads: CASSLEGRTGIRDTQYF. The CDR3 DNA is TGTGCCAGCAGCCTAGAGGGGCGGACAGGGATTAGAGATACGCAGTATTTT.

The chain is built from TRBV7-9 and TRBJ1-2; TRBD1 matches 8 bases. Germline V gene sequence: CDR1 SEHNR, CDR2 FQNEAQ (reference sequence). This CDR3 spans 15 amino acids. V lost 5 bases to trimming and J lost 7 bases; unmatched junction nucleotides: 12. The CDR3 DNA sequence: TGTGCCAGCAGCGACCAGGGGGCAAGTCCTAGTGGCTACACCTTC. This codes for CASSDQGASPSGYTF. The full variable domain, its missing parts supplied by reference TRBV7-9 and TRBJ1-2, is DTGVSQNPRHKITKRGQNVTFRCDPISEHNRLYWYRQTLGQGPEFLTYFQNEAQLEKSRLLSDRFSAERPKGSFSTLEIQRTEQGDSAMYLCASSDQGASPSGYTFGSGTRLTVV.

The chain is built from TRBV7-9 and TRBJ1-5, with 9 bases identical to TRBD1. CDR3 length: 18 residues. With 7 bases clipped from V and 0 bases from J, the junction kept 13 bases outside the gene matches. Germline values: CDR1 SEHNR, CDR2 FQNEAQ (reference sequence). CDR3 in DNA: TGTGCCAGCACCTTGGGACAGGGTGATGTCAATAGCAATCAGCCCCAGCATTTT. Residues: CASTLGQGDVNSNQPQHF.

The chain joins TRBV28 to TRBJ2-3; D gene ambiguous. This CDR3 comprises 14 residues. Trimming shortened V by 3 bases and J by 7 bases, and 14 bases separated the two germline ends. Germline V gene sequence: CDR1 MDHEN, CDR2 SYDVKM. DNA for the CDR3: TGTGCCAGCAGTTTCCTTTCGTCGCGAAATACGCAGTATTTT. Translation: CASSFLSSRNTQYF.

The V and J genes are TRBV28 and TRBJ1-2; 7 nucleotides match TRBD1. The CDR3 spans 14 residues. Germline V gene lookup returns CDR1 MDHEN and CDR2 SYDVKM. Germline trimming cut 5 bases from V and 4 bases from J; bases unmatched to any gene: 7. CDR3 residues: CASSPPDRAYGYTF. The CDR3 DNA follows: TGTGCCAGCAGTCCACCCGACAGGGCCTATGGCTACACCTTC.

The chain couples TRBV11-2 to TRBJ2-1, with 8 positions matching TRBD2. Germline V gene sequence: CDR1 SGHAT, CDR2 FQNNGV. Trimming took 4 bases from V and 4 from J; bases not matched to a gene: 9. The CDR3 contains 16 residues. The CDR3 coding sequence is TGTGCCAGCAGCTCCCTCGGGAGCGGGAGTTACAATGAGCAGTTCTTC. Residues: CASSSLGSGSYNEQFF.

This chain uses TRBV7-6 with TRBJ2-1; possible D gene TRBD1, 5 bases. CDR3 size: 14 residues. CDR1 is SGHVS, CDR2 FNYEAQ, per germline. Trimming left V 0 bases short and J 4 bases short, with 7 bases between. CDR3 DNA: TGTGCCAGCAGCTTAGCCCGGACATACAATGAGCAGTTCTTC. Protein product: CASSLARTYNEQFF.

The chain couples TRBV5-1 to TRBJ2-5, with TRBD2 identical over 8 bases. CDR1 and CDR2 from the germline V gene are SGHRS and YFSETQ. This CDR3 contains 14 residues. With V trimmed by 0 bases and J by 3 bases, 1 base remained unmatched. This CDR3 is CASSLELAEETQYF. The CDR3 bases are TGCGCCAGCAGCTTGGAACTAGCGGAAGAGACCCAGTACTTC.

This chain joins TRBV5-1 and TRBJ2-1, with 9 nucleotides matching TRBD1. With V trimmed by 4 bases and J by 4 bases, 3 bases remained unmatched. The germline gives CDR1 SGHRS, CDR2 YFSETQ. This CDR3 spans 14 amino acids. DNA of the CDR3: TGCGCCAGCAGCACCGGGACAGGGTACAATGAGCAGTTCTTC. Encoded protein: CASSTGTGYNEQFF.

The chain joins TRBV19 to TRBJ2-7; 7 bases align to TRBD2. Per germline, CDR1 LNHDA and CDR2 SQIVND (reference sequence). J was trimmed by 4 bases and V by 3 bases; bases with no gene match: 6. This CDR3 has 14 residues. The CDR3 sequence: CASSIAGESYEQYF. CDR3 bases: TGTGCCAGTAGTATCGCGGGGGAGAGTTACGAGCAGTACTTC.

V usage is TRBV2 and J usage is TRBJ1-5, with no clear D. The CDR3 runs to 15 residues. Between the trimmed V and J ends, which lost 6 bases and 0 bases, there was a span of 12 bases. In germline, CDR1 is SNHLY, CDR2 FYNNEI. The CDR3 reads CASRRNEDSNQPQHF. Written as DNA, the CDR3 is TGTGCCAGCAGGCGAAACGAGGATAGCAATCAGCCCCAGCATTTT.

V and J are TRBV5-1 and TRBJ2-1; TRBD2 is a possible D gene (6 bases). Looked up from germline, CDR1 is SGHRS and CDR2 is YFSETQ. Deletions cut 0 bases from V and 9 bases from J, with 13 bases between. This CDR3 contains 14 residues. DNA for the CDR3: TGCGCCAGCAGCTTGGATCTCGGGGGATTTGAGCAGTTCTTC. Amino acids: CASSLDLGGFEQFF.

The chain uses TRBV2 and TRBJ2-1; 9 bases align to TRBD2. Germline assignment: CDR1 SNHLY and CDR2 FYNNEI. This CDR3 region has 14 residues. Trimming cost V 6 bases and J 1 base; bases outside gene matches: 1. The CDR3 sequence: CASRAGGSYNEQFF. The DNA for the CDR3 is TGTGCCAGCAGGGCGGGGGGGTCCTACAATGAGCAGTTCTTC.

This clone was detected only once. This chain connects TRBV9 to TRBJ1-4; 7 nucleotides agree with TRBD1. CDR3 length: 15 amino acids. Trimming took 4 bases from V and 8 from J; bases not matched to a gene: 11. The germline V gene has CDR1 SGDLS and CDR2 YYNGEE. CDR3 amino acids: CASSSRGQVEEKLFF. DNA for the CDR3: TGTGCCAGCAGCTCCCGTGGACAGGTTGAGGAAAAACTGTTTTTT.